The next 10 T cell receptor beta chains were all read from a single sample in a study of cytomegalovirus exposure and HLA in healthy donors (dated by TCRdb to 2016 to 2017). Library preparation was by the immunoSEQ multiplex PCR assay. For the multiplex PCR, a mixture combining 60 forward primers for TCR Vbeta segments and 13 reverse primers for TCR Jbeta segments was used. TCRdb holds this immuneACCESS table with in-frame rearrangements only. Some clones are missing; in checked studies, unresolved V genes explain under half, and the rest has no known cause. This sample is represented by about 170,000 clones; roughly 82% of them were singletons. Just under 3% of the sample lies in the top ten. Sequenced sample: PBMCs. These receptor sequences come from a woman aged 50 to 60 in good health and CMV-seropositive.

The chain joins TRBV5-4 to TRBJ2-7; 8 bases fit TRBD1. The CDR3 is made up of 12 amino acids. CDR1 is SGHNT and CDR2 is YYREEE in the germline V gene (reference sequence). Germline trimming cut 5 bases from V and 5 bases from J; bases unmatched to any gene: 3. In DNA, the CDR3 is TGTGCCAGCAGTCCACAGGGGGACGAGCAGTACTTC. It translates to CASSPQGDEQYF.

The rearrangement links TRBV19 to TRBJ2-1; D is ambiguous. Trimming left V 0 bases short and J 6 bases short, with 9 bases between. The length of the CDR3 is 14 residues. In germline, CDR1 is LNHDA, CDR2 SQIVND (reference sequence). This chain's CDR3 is CASSIDISGNEQFF. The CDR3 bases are TGTGCCAGTAGTATAGATATTTCGGGCAATGAGCAGTTCTTC.

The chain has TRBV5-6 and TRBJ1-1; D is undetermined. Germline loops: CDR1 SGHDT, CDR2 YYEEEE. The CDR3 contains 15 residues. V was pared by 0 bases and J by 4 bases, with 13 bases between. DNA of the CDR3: TGTGCCAGCAGCTTGGGAGGGTTGGGAGGCACTGAAGCTTTCTTT. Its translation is CASSLGGLGGTEAFF.

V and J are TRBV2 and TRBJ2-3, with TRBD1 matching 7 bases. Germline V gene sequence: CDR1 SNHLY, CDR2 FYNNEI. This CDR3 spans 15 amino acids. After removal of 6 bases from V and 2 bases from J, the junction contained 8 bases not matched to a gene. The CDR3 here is CASRVGQSDTDTQYF. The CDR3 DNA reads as TGTGCCAGCAGGGTGGGACAGTCCGACACAGATACGCAGTATTTT.

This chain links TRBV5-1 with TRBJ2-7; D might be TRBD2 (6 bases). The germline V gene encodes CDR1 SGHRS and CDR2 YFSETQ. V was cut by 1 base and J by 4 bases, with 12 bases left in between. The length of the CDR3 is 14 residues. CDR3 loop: CASSLNGGIYEQYF. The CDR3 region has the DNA TGCGCCAGCAGCTTGAACGGAGGGATTTACGAGCAGTACTTC.

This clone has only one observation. CDR3 coding DNA: TGTGCCAGCAGTCGGGGTCCCACTGGTGACTATGGCTACACCTTC. Translation gives CASSRGPTGDYGYTF. V usage is TRBV7-9 and J usage is TRBJ1-2; D unresolved. Germline CDR1 and CDR2: SEHNR and FQNEAQ (reference sequence). This CDR3 spans 15 amino acids. The germline V and J ends were trimmed by 6 bases and 3 bases, with 17 bases remaining between them.

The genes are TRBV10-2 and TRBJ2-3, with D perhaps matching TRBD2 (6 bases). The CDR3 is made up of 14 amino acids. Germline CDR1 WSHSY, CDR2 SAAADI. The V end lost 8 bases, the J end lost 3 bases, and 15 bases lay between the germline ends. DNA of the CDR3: TGCGCCAGCCGGGCCGCGGCGGGGACAGATACGCAGTATTTT. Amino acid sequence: CASRAAAGTDTQYF.

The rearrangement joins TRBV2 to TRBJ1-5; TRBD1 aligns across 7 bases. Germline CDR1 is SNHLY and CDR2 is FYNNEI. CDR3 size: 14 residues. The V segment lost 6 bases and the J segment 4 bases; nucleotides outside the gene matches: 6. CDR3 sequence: CASRGDSENQPQHF. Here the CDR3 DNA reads TGTGCCAGCAGGGGGGACAGCGAAAATCAGCCCCAGCATTTT.

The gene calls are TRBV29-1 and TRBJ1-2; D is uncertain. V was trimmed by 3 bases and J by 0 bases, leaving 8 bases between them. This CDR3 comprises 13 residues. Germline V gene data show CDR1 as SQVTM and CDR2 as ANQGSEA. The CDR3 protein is CSVEKTANYGYTF. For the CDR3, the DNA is TGCAGCGTTGAGAAAACGGCTAACTATGGCTACACCTTC.

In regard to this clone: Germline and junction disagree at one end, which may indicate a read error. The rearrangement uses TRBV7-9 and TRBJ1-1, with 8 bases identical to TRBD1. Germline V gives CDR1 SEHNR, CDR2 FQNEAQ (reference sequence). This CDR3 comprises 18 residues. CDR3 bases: TGTTCCAGCAGCACTTCCCGACAGGGGAGAACACGGAACACTGAAGCTTTCTTT. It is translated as CSSSTSRQGRTRNTEAFF.